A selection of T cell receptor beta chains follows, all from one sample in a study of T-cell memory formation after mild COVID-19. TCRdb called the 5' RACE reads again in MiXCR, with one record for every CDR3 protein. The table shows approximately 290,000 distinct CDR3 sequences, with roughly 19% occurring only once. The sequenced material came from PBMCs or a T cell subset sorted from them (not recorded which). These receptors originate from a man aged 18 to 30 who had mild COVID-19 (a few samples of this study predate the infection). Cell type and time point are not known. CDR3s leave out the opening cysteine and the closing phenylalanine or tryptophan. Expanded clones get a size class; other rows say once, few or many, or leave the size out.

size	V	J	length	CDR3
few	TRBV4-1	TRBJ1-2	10	ASSPPSEGCT
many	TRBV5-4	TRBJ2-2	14	ASSLPGVANTGELF
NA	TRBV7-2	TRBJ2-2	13	ASSSLQGATGELF
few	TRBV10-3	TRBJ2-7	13	AISDPRGGGAEQY
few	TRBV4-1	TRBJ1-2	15	ASSQPHQDRDEYGYT
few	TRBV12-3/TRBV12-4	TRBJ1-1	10	ASSYQGAEAF
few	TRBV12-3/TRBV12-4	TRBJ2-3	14	ASSLRGQGRTDTQY
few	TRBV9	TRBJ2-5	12	ASSVIGSQETQY
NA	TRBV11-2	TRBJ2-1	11	ASSIGRSLEQF
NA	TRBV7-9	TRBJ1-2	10	ASSSIPPRQG
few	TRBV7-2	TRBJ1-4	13	ASSFRGAPSEKLF
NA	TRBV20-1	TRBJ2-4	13	SARVSGTSGNIQY
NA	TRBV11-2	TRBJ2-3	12	ASSQTSGGAAQY
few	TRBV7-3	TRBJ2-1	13	ASSPGAGAYNEQF
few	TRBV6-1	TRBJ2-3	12	ASTIGQGADTQY
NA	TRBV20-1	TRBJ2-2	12	SARDRGTTGELF
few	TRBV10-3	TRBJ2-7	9	AISVNYEQY
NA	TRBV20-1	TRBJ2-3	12	SARSGARPDTQY
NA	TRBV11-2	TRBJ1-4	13	ASSLDWWRSEKLF
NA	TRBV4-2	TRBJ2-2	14	ASSQGLAGTLGELF
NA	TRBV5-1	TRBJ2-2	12	ASTRDRHTGELF
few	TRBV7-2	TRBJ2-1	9	ASTSIGEQF
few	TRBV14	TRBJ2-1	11	ASSQGTYNEQF
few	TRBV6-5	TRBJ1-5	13	ASSHLQEGNQPQH
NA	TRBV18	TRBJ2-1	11	ASSSFRDGEQF
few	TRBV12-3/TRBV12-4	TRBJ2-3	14	ASSLPLDRGTDTQY
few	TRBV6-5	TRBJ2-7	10	ASSFLGSEQY
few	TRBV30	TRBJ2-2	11	AWSMENTGELF
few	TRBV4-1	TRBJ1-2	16	ASSQSPGRGEVNYGYT
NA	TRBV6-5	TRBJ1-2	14	ASRRIAVTGNYGYT
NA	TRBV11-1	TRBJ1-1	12	ASSPSRDTTEAF
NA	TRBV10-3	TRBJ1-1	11	AITPDRGTQAF
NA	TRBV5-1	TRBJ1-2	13	ASSTDGQENYGYT
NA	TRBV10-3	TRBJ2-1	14	AAGIMGQGLYNEQF
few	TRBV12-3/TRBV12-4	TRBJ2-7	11	ASSLGGPDEQY
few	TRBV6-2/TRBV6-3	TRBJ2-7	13	ASSLGASFAYEQY
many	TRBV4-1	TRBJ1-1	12	ASSLRALNTEAF
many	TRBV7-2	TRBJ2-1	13	ASSNLAGGHNEQF
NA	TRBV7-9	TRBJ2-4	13	ASSPIGDKKNIQY
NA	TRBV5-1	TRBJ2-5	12	ACSGGNVVETQY
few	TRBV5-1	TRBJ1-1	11	ASSRVGRTEAF
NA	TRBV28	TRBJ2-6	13	ASSLYSSGANVLT
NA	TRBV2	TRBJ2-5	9	ASRGYETQY
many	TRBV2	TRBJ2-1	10	ASSEDANEQF
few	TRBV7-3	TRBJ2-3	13	ASSEVGGALDTQY
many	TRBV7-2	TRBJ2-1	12	ASSLPAPDNEQF
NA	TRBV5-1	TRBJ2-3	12	ASSLGVDTDTQY
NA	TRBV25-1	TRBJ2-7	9	ASGGIYEQY
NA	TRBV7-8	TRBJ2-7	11	ASSLRVFYEQY
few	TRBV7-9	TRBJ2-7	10	ASTRTGSEQY
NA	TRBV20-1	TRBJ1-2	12	SARRDSHNYGYT
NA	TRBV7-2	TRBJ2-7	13	ASSFRAGGNYEQY
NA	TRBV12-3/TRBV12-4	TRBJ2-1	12	ASTPFGGHNEQF
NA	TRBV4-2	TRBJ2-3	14	ASSQVSSGATDTQY
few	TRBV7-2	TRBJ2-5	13	ASSRIVAGEETQY
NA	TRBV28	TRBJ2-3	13	ASSFTGQTTDTQY
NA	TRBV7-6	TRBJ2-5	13	ASSLEQGWGETQY
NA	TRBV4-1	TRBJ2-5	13	ASTQNPGARGTQY
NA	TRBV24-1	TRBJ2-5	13	ATSDPSGGPETQY